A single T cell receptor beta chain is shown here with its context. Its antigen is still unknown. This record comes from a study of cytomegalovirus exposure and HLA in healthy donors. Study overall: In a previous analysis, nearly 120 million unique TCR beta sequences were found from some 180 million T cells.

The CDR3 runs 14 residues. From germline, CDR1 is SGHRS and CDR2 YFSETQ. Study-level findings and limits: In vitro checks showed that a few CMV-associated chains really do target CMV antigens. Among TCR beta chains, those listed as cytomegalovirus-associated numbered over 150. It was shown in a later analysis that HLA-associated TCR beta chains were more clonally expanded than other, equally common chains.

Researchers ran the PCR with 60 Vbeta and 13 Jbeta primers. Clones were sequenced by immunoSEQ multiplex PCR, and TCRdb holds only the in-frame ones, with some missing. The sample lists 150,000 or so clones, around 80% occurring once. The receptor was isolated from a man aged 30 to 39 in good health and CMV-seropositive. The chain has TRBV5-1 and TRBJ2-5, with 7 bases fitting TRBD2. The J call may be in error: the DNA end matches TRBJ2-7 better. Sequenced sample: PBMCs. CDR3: CASSLSLADNEQYF. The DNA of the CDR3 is TGCGCCAGCAGCTTGTCCCTAGCGGACAACGAGCAGTACTTC.